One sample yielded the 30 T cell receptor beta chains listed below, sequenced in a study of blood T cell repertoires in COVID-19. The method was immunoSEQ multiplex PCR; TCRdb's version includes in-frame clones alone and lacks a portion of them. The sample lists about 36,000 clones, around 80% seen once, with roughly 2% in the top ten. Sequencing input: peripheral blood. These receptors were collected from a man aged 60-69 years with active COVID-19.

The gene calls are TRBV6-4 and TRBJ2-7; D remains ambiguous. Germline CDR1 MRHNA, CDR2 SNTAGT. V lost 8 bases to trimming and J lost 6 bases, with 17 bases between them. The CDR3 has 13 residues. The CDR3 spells CASAFEPGGEQYF. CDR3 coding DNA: TGTGCCAGCGCATTCGAGCCTGGTGGCGAGCAGTACTTC.

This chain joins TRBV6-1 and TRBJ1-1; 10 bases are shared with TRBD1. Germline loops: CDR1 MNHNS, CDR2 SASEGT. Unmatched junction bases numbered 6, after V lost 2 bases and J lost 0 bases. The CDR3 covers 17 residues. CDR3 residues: CASSERGQGKMNTEAFF. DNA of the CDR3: TGTGCCAGCAGTGAACGGGGACAGGGGAAGATGAACACTGAAGCTTTCTTT.

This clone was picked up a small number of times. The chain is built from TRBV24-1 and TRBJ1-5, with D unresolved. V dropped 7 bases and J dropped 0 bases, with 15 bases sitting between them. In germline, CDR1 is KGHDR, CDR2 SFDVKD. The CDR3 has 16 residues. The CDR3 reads CATSPGSGYSNQPQHF. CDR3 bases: TGTGCCACCAGCCCCGGGTCGGGTTATAGCAATCAGCCCCAGCATTTT.

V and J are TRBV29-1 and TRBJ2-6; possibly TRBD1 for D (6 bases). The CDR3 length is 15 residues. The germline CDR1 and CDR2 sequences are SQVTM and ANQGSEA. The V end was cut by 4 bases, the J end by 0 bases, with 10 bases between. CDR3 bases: TGCAGCGTTGGACAGGTCCTCTCTGGGGCCAACGTCCTGACTTTC. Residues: CSVGQVLSGANVLTF.

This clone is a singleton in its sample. CDR3 sequence reads: CASSPQETQYF. The CDR3 DNA sequence: TGTGCCAGCAGCCCGCAAGAGACCCAGTACTTC. This rearrangement joins TRBV7-2 to TRBJ2-5; D gene unclear. V dropped 5 bases and J dropped 2 bases, with 3 bases sitting between them. The germline V gene encodes CDR1 SGHTA and CDR2 FQGNSA. The CDR3 length is 11 residues.

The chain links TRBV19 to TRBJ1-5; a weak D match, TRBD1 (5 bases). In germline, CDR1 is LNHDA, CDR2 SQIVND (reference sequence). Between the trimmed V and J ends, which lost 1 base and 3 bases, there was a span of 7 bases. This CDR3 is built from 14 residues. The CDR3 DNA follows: TGTGCCAGTAGTATAGGGGGCGACAATCAGCCCCAGCATTTT. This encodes CASSIGGDNQPQHF.

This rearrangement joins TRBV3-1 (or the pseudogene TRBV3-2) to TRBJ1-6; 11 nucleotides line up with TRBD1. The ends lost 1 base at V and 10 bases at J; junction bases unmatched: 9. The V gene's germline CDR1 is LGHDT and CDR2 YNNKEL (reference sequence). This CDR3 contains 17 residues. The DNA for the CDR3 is TGTGCCAGCAGCCAAGGGACGGGACAGGGGGTTTGGTCACCCCTCCACTTT. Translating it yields CASSQGTGQGVWSPLHF.

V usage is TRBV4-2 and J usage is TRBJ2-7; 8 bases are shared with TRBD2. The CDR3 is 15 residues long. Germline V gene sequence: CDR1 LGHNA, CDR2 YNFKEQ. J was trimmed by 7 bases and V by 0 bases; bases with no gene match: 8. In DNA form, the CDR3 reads TGTGCCAGCAGCCAAGATTCCCTCGCGGGAGGTGAGCAGTACTTC. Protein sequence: CASSQDSLAGGEQYF.

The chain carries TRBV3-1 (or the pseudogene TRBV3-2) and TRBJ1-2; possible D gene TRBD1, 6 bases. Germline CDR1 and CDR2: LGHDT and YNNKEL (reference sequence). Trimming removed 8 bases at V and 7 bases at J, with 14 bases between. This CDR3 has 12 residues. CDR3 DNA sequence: TGTGCCAGCGTCTCAGGGGTGGGTGGCTACACCTTC. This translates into CASVSGVGGYTF.

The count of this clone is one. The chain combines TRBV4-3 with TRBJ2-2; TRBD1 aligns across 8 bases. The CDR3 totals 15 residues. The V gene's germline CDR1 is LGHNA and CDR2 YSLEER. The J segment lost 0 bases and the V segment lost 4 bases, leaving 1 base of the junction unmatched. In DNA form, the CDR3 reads TGCGCCAGCAGCCTGGGACAGGCGAACACCGGGGAGCTGTTTTTT. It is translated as CASSLGQANTGELFF.

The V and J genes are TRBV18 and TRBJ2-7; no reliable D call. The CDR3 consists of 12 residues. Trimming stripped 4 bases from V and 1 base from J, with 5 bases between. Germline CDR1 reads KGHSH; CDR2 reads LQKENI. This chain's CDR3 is CASSLQSYEQYF. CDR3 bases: TGTGCCAGCTCACTCCAGTCCTACGAGCAGTACTTC.

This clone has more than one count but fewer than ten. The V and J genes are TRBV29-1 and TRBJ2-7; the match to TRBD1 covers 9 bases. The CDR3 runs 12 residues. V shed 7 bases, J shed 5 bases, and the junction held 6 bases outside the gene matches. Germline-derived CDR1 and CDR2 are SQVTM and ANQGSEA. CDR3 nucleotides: TGCAGCGACGTACAGGGGGCCCACGAGCAGTACTTC. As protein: CSDVQGAHEQYF.

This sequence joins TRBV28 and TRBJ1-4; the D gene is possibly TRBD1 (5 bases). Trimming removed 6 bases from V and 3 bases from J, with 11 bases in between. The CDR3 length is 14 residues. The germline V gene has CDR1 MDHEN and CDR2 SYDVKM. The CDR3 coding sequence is TGTGCCAGCAGAACGGGGGATGCTAATGAAAAACTGTTTTTT. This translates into CASRTGDANEKLFF.

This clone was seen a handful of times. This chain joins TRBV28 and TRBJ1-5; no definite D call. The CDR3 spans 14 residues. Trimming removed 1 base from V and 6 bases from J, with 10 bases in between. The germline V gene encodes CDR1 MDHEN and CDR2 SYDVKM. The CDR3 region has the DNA TGTGCCAGCAGTTTATTCCAGGTGAGTCAGCCCCAGCATTTT. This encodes CASSLFQVSQPQHF.

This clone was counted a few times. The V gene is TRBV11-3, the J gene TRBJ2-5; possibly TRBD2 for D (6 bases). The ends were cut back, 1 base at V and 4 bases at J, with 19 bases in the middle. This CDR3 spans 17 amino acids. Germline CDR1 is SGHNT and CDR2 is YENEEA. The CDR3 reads CASSLGGSGPVGETQYF. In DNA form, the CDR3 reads TGTGCCAGCAGCTTAGGGGGTAGCGGCCCAGTGGGAGAGACCCAGTACTTC.

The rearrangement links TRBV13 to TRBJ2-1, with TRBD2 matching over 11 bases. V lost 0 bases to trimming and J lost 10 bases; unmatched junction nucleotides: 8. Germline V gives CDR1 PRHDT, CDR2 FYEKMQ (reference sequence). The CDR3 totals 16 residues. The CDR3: CASSLGLAGGFGEQFF. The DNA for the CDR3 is TGTGCCAGCAGCTTAGGCCTAGCGGGGGGATTCGGAGAGCAGTTCTTC. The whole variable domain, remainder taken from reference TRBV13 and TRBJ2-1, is AAGVIQSPRHLIKEKRETATLKCYPIPRHDTVYWYQQGPGQDPQFLISFYEKMQSDKGSIPDRFSAQQFSDYHSELNMSSLELGDSALYFCASSLGLAGGFGEQFFGPGTRLTVL.

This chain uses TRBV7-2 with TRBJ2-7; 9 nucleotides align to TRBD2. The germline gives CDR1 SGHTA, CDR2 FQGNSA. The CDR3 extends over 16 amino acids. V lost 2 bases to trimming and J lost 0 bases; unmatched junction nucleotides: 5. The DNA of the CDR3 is TGTGCCAGCAGCTTACGTTTAGCGGGGGCCTCCTACGAGCAGTACTTC. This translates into CASSLRLAGASYEQYF.

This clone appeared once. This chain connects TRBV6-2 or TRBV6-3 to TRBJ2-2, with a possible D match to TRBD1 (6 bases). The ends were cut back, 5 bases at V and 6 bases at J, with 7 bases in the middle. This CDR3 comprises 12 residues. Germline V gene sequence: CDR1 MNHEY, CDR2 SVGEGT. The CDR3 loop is CASSRQAGELFF. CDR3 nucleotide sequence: TGTGCCAGCAGTCGACAGGCCGGGGAGCTGTTTTTT.

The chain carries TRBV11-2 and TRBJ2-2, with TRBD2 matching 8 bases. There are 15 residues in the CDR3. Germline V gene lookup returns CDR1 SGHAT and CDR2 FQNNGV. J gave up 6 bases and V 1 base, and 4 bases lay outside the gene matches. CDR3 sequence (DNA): TGTGCCAGCAGCTTAGCAGCGGGGGTGGCCGGGGAGCTGTTTTTT. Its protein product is CASSLAAGVAGELFF.

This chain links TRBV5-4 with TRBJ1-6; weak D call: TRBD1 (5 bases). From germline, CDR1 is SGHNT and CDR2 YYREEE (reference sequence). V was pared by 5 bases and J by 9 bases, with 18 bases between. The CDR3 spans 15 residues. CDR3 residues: CASSLQGTIISPLHF. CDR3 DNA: TGTGCCAGCAGTCTCCAGGGTACCATAATTTCACCCCTCCACTTT.

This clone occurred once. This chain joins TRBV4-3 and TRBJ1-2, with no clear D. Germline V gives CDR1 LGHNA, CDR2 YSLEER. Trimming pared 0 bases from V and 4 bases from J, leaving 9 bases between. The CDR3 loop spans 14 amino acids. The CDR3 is CASSQDLHSYGYTF. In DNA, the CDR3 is TGCGCCAGCAGCCAAGATCTTCACAGCTATGGCTACACCTTC.

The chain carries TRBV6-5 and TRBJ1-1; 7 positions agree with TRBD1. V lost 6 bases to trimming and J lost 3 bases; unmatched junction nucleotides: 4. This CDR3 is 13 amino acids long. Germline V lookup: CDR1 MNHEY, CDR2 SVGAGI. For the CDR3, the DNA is TGTGCCAGCAGGCAAGACAGGGACACTGAAGCTTTCTTT. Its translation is CASRQDRDTEAFF.

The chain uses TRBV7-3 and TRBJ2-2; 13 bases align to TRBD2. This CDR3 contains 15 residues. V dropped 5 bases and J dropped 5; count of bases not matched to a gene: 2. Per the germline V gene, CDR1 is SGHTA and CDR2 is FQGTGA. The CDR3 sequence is CASSILAGGTGELFF. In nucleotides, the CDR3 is TGTGCCAGCAGCATACTAGCGGGAGGGACCGGGGAGCTGTTTTTT.

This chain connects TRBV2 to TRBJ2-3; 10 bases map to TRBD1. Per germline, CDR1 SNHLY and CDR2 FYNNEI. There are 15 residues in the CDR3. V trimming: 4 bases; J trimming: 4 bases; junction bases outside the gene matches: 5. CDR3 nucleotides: TGTGCCAGCAGTGGCCGGGACAGGGGCCCAGATACGCAGTATTTT. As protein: CASSGRDRGPDTQYF.

In DNA form, the CDR3 reads TGTGCCAGCTCAAACCTAAGACAGGGGTCCTACGAGCAGTACTTC. It encodes CASSNLRQGSYEQYF. The chain joins TRBV18 to TRBJ2-7; 8 nucleotides agree with TRBD1. Germline assignment: CDR1 KGHSH and CDR2 LQKENI. V lost 5 bases and J lost 1; bases outside the gene matches: 7. The CDR3 runs to 15 residues.

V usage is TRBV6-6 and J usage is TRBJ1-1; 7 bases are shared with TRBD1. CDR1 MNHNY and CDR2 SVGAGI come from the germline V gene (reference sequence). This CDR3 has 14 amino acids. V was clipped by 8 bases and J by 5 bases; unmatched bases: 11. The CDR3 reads CASQSLQGITEAFF. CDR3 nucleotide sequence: TGTGCCAGCCAAAGTCTACAGGGGATTACTGAAGCTTTCTTT.

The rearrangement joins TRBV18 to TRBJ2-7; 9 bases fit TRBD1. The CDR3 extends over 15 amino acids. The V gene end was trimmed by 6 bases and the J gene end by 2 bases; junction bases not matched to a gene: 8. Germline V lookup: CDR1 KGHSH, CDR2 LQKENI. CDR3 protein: CASSPWDRVPYEQYF. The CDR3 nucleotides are TGTGCCAGCTCGCCTTGGGACAGGGTTCCCTACGAGCAGTACTTC.

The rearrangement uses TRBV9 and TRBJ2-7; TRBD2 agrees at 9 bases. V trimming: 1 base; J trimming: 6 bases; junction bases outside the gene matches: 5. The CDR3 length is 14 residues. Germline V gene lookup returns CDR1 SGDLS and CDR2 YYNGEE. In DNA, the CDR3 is TGTGCCAGCAGCGTAACCCTAGCGGGGCCCGAGCAGTACTTC. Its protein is CASSVTLAGPEQYF.

Here the CDR3 DNA reads TGTGCCAGCAGCTTAGACGGGACACCTCATGAGACCCAGTACTTC. Protein: CASSLDGTPHETQYF. The gene calls are TRBV11-3 and TRBJ2-5; TRBD1 might be the D (6 bases). Trimming left V 0 bases short and J 5 bases short, with 13 bases between. CDR1 and CDR2 from the germline V gene are SGHNT and YENEEA. This CDR3 spans 15 amino acids. The complete variable domain, with remaining parts taken from reference TRBV11-3 and TRBJ2-5, reads EAGVVQSPRYKIIEKKQPVAFWCNPISGHNTLYWYLQNLGQGPELLIRYENEEAVDDSQLPKDRFSAERLKGVDSTLKIQPAELGDSAVYLCASSLDGTPHETQYFGPGTRLLVL.

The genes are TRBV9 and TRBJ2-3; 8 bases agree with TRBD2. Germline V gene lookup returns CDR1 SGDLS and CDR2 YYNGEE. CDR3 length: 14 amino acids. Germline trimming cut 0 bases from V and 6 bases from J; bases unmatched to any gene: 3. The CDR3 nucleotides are TGTGCCAGCAGCGTAGAAGCGGGAGCGGATACGCAGTATTTT. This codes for CASSVEAGADTQYF.